This record concerns one T cell receptor (beta chain) sequence. These data come from a study of blood T cell repertoires in COVID-19. Across the whole study: Collection of acute and convalescent COVID-19 samples took place in the United States, Italy and Spain. Nucleic acid was either cDNA or gDNA, and it came from T cells, B-cell-depleted T cells, or PBMCs.

Authors' data handling: By means of reference gene primer amplification, nucleated cell counts were estimated. The repertoire was sequenced with immunoSEQ multiplex PCR; TCRdb's copy has only in-frame clones and lacks some. Clonal size and the V and J genes are those of that table, whereas D and trimming came from the DNA. The repertoire has over 75,000 clones, 90% to 95% of them found once; the top ten carry 1.5% to 2%. Germline CDR1 and CDR2: SGHTA and FQGTGA. The ends lost 5 bases at V and 6 bases at J; junction bases unmatched: 5. The CDR3 extends over 13 amino acids. The rearrangement joins TRBV7-3 to TRBJ2-7, with TRBD2 identical over 9 bases. The receptor comes from a man aged 55 to 70 with acute or convalescent COVID-19. Sequencing used peripheral blood. The chain's CDR3 is CASSLGRGGEQYF. The CDR3 bases are TGTGCCAGCAGCCTAGGGCGGGGGGGCGAGCAGTACTTC.